The 27 T cell receptor beta chains below come from one sample, sequenced in a study of cytomegalovirus exposure and HLA in healthy donors. With 60 Vbeta and 13 Jbeta primers, the PCR was carried out. Some clones are missing from TCRdb's copy, which holds only in-frame ones; the method was immunoSEQ multiplex PCR. The profile shows 140,000 to 150,000 clones, roughly 79% of them singletons. Material for sequencing was PBMCs. All receptors come from a woman aged 60-70 years in good health and CMV-seropositive.

This clone was seen only a few times. V is TRBV14 and J is TRBJ2-7, with 9 bases lining up with TRBD1. The CDR3 extends over 14 amino acids. The germline CDR1 and CDR2 sequences are SGHDN and FVKESK. V dropped 4 bases and J dropped 0; count of bases not matched to a gene: 1. The CDR3 bases are TGTGCCAGCAGCCTGGGACAGGGCTCCTACGAGCAGTACTTC. Its protein is CASSLGQGSYEQYF.

The chain has TRBV10-3 and TRBJ2-7; TRBD1 might be the D (6 bases). V lost 3 bases and J 6 bases, leaving 15 bases between the germline ends. Germline CDR1 reads ENHRY; CDR2 reads SYGVKD. The CDR3 spans 14 residues. The CDR3 nucleotides are TGTGCCATCAGTGACCCGACAGGCCAAGGCGAGCAGTACTTC. Protein: CAISDPTGQGEQYF.

J is TRBJ1-4 and V is TRBV2, with D possibly matching TRBD1 (6 bases). In germline, CDR1 is SNHLY, CDR2 FYNNEI. The CDR3 length is 11 residues. V shed 6 bases and J shed 10 bases, with 9 bases lying between them. CDR3 protein: CASRRDIKLFF. CDR3 nucleotides: TGTGCCAGCAGGAGGGACATAAAACTGTTTTTT.

V usage is TRBV11-2 and J usage is TRBJ1-4; the D is unclear. The CDR3 covers 15 residues. V dropped 4 bases and J dropped 10 bases, with 19 bases sitting between them. CDR1 and CDR2 (germline): SGHAT, FQNNGV. The CDR3 loop reads CASSSGRQVDGKLFF. DNA for the CDR3: TGTGCCAGCAGCTCTGGGAGGCAGGTCGATGGAAAACTGTTTTTT.

Written as DNA, the CDR3 is TGCAGCGTTGAAAGCTCCCCCTCGGGCTATGGCTACACCTTC. It translates to CSVESSPSGYGYTF. The chain joins TRBV29-1 to TRBJ1-2; D remains unclear. Germline CDR1 reads SQVTM; CDR2 reads ANQGSEA. Trimming shortened V by 2 bases and J by 4 bases, and 14 bases separated the two germline ends. The CDR3 is 14 residues long.

The chain has TRBV5-1 and TRBJ2-1, with TRBD2 matching over 10 bases. This CDR3 comprises 18 residues. CDR1 SGHRS and CDR2 YFSETQ come from the germline V gene. V lost 4 bases and J lost 0; bases outside the gene matches: 10. The DNA for the CDR3 is TGCGCCAGCAGCCTGGGACTAGCGCTGAGCGGCTCCTACAATGAGCAGTTCTTC. Translation: CASSLGLALSGSYNEQFF.

This clone has more than one count but fewer than ten. V gene TRBV7-8 combines with J gene TRBJ2-1, with TRBD2 matching 11 bases. After removal of 5 bases from V and 3 bases from J, the junction contained 15 bases not matched to a gene. The CDR3 is made up of 19 amino acids. Germline lookup yields CDR1 SGHVS and CDR2 FQNEAQ. CDR3 protein: CASSQTQGIAGGDYNEQFF. CDR3 DNA: TGTGCCAGCAGCCAAACCCAAGGGATAGCGGGAGGGGACTACAATGAGCAGTTCTTC.

The chain recombines TRBV7-8 with TRBJ1-5; D gene unclear. V was clipped by 1 base and J by 4 bases, with 8 bases between them. Germline V lookup: CDR1 SGHVS, CDR2 FQNEAQ. CDR3 length: 14 residues. In DNA, the CDR3 is TGTGCCAGCAGCTTAGGTTCCGGGAATCAGCCCCAGCATTTT. This gives the protein CASSLGSGNQPQHF. Looking up the rest from reference TRBV7-8 and TRBJ1-5 gives the full variable domain: GAGVSQSPRYKVAKRGQDVALRCDPISGHVSLFWYQQALGQGPEFLTYFQNEAQLDKSGLPSDRFFAERPEGSVSTLKIQRTQQEDSAVYLCASSLGSGNQPQHFGDGTRLSIL.

V is TRBV29-1 and J is TRBJ2-1; 8 bases line up with TRBD2. J lost 7 bases, V lost 0 bases, and 8 bases had no gene match. The V gene's germline CDR1 is SQVTM and CDR2 ANQGSEA. The CDR3 totals 15 residues. CDR3 protein: CSVEDPAGEGNEQFF. The CDR3 DNA reads as TGCAGCGTTGAAGATCCAGCGGGAGAGGGGAATGAGCAGTTCTTC.

The chain recombines TRBV15 with TRBJ2-7; 9 bases are a match to TRBD2. The CDR3 runs to 15 residues. Germline-derived CDR1 and CDR2 are LNHNV and YYDKDF (reference sequence). J gave up 2 bases and V 0 bases, and 2 bases lay outside the gene matches. This chain's CDR3 is CATSRERGGTYEQYF. CDR3 bases: TGTGCCACCAGCAGAGAGCGGGGGGGCACCTACGAGCAGTACTTC. The full variable domain, completed using reference TRBV15 and TRBJ2-7, is DAMVIQNPRYQVTQFGKPVTLSCSQTLNHNVMYWYQQKSSQAPKLLFHYYDKDFNNEADTPDNFQSRRPNTSFCFLDIRSPGLGDTAMYLCATSRERGGTYEQYFGPGTRLTVT.

This clone is a singleton in its sample. The V and J genes are TRBV28 and TRBJ2-7, with D maybe TRBD1 (5 bases). Trimming cost V 3 bases and J 6 bases, with 12 bases left between them. CDR1 and CDR2 (germline): MDHEN, SYDVKM. The CDR3 is made up of 13 amino acids. CDR3 in amino acids: CASSFPPQGEQYF. The CDR3 DNA reads as TGTGCCAGCAGTTTTCCCCCCCAGGGCGAGCAGTACTTC.

The chain uses TRBV21-1 and TRBJ2-7; TRBD1 reflects the table's D call only, with no check against the DNA. TRBV21-1 is a listed pseudogene. The CDR3 contains 14 residues. The CDR3 reads CASRVDRRSYEQYF. CDR3 sequence (DNA): TGTGCCAGCCGGGTCGACAGAAGATCCTACGAGCAGTACTTC.

The V gene is TRBV19, the J gene TRBJ1-3; TRBD1 is a possible D gene (5 bases). Per germline, CDR1 LNHDA and CDR2 SQIVND (reference sequence). The CDR3 is made up of 15 amino acids. Trimming took 4 bases from V and 0 from J, leaving 10 bases between them. CDR3 DNA: TGTGCCAGTAGTAAGACAGCATTCTCTGGAAACACCATATATTTT. Translating gives CASSKTAFSGNTIYF.

This chain joins TRBV27 and TRBJ1-2; 11 bases align to TRBD1. CDR1 and CDR2 from the germline V gene are MNHEY and SMNVEV (reference sequence). Trimming at V came to 7 bases and at J to 2 bases, leaving 12 bases not matched to a gene. This CDR3 is 17 amino acids long. The CDR3 sequence is CASTLYPGQGANYGYTF. CDR3 nucleotide sequence: TGTGCCAGCACTTTGTACCCTGGACAGGGGGCGAACTATGGCTACACCTTC.

The chain employs TRBV28 and TRBJ2-1; D gene ambiguous. CDR3 length equals 14 residues. In germline, CDR1 is MDHEN, CDR2 SYDVKM. V lost 6 bases and J 4 bases, leaving 13 bases between the germline ends. CDR3: CASSSAFSYNEQFF. Here the CDR3 DNA reads TGTGCCAGCAGCTCTGCGTTCTCTTACAATGAGCAGTTCTTC.

The chain is built from TRBV6-5 and TRBJ2-7, with 11 bases that match TRBD2. The V and J ends lost 5 bases and 1 base, in that order; junction bases with no gene match: 4. Germline V lookup: CDR1 MNHEY, CDR2 SVGAGI. CDR3 length equals 15 residues. The chain's CDR3 is CASSPGTSGSYEQYF. Here the CDR3 DNA reads TGTGCCAGCAGTCCCGGGACTAGCGGATCCTACGAGCAGTACTTC.

The chain combines TRBV4-2 with TRBJ2-1; 8 positions agree with TRBD2. Per the germline V gene, CDR1 is LGHNA and CDR2 is YNFKEQ. V was pared by 5 bases and J by 8 bases, with 11 bases of the junction left unmatched. CDR3 length equals 15 residues. The CDR3 bases are TGTGCCAGCAGCTCCACGGGACTAGTTTCGCATGAGCAGTTCTTC. It translates to CASSSTGLVSHEQFF.

The gene calls are TRBV9 and TRBJ2-3; a possible D gene is TRBD2 (6 bases). Trimming pared 0 bases from V and 4 bases from J, leaving 15 bases between. Per germline, CDR1 SGDLS and CDR2 YYNGEE. CDR3 size: 16 residues. The CDR3 is CASSVAAGRSPDTQYF. The CDR3 coding sequence is TGTGCCAGCAGCGTAGCGGCGGGGAGGTCCCCAGATACGCAGTATTTT.

The genes are TRBV29-1 and TRBJ1-2; D remains ambiguous. Germline-derived CDR1 and CDR2 are SQVTM and ANQGSEA. This CDR3 has 12 amino acids. The V end was cut by 6 bases, the J end by 3 bases, with 11 bases between. The CDR3 DNA is TGCAGCGTACCACACGGAGACTATGGCTACACCTTC. It encodes CSVPHGDYGYTF.

This clone was recorded a few times. The chain employs TRBV5-5 and TRBJ2-1, with 11 bases identical to TRBD2. The CDR3 is made up of 15 amino acids. The germline V gene has CDR1 SGHKS and CDR2 YYEKEE (reference sequence). V lost 4 bases and J lost 8; bases outside the gene matches: 8. This chain's CDR3 is CASSSSGRAKDEQFF. DNA of the CDR3: TGTGCCAGCAGCAGTAGCGGGAGGGCGAAAGATGAGCAGTTCTTC.

The V call is TRBV28, the J call TRBJ2-7; possibly TRBD2 for D (6 bases). V was shortened by 3 bases and J by 4 bases, with 13 bases between the two germline ends. The CDR3 is made up of 14 amino acids. Germline V gives CDR1 MDHEN, CDR2 SYDVKM. CDR3 nucleotide sequence: TGTGCCAGCAGTTTTATTGGGGGGAGGTACGAGCAGTACTTC. Translation: CASSFIGGRYEQYF.

V usage is TRBV6-5 and J usage is TRBJ2-5; 8 bases fit TRBD2. The DNA end lines up better with TRBJ2-7; the J call may be wrong. This CDR3 is built from 14 residues. Germline values: CDR1 MNHEY, CDR2 SVGAGI. The CDR3 DNA follows: TGTGCCAGCAGTGAGAGCGGGGGTTCCCCCGAGCAGTACTTC. Translating it yields CASSESGGSPEQYF.

The J gene is TRBJ2-1, the V gene TRBV9, with no clear D. Germline assignment: CDR1 SGDLS and CDR2 YYNGEE. V dropped 4 bases and J dropped 2 bases, with 7 bases sitting between them. The CDR3 contains 13 residues. The CDR3 spells CASSPSAYNEQFF. CDR3 coding DNA: TGTGCCAGCAGCCCCTCGGCCTACAATGAGCAGTTCTTC.

A word on this clone: One junction end disagrees with the germline gene, perhaps due to a read error. The chain is built from TRBV7-9 and TRBJ2-5; TRBD2 matches at 10 bases. Germline V gene sequence: CDR1 SEHNR, CDR2 FQNEAQ (reference sequence). This CDR3 spans 16 amino acids. Here the CDR3 reads CASSFTIAGGGEIQYF. The CDR3 nucleotides read TGTGCCAGCAGCTTTACCATAGCGGGAGGAGGGGAGATCCAGTACTTC. The complete variable domain, with remaining parts taken from reference TRBV7-9 and TRBJ2-5, reads DTGVSQNPRHKITKRGQNVTFRCDPISEHNRLYWYRQTLGQGPEFLTYFQNEAQLEKSRLLSDRFSAERPKGSFSTLEIQRTEQGDSAMYLCASSFTIAGGGEIQYFGPGTRLLVL.

The chain joins TRBV27 to TRBJ2-1; the match to TRBD2 covers 14 bases. The CDR3 totals 15 residues. Germline V gene sequence: CDR1 MNHEY, CDR2 SMNVEV (reference sequence). The V gene end was trimmed by 5 bases and the J gene end by 5 bases; junction bases not matched to a gene: 2. The CDR3 bases are TGTGCCAGCAGTCCGGGACTAGCGGGAGACAATGAGCAGTTCTTC. The encoded protein is CASSPGLAGDNEQFF.

The rearrangement links TRBV30 to TRBJ2-3; weak D call: TRBD2 (6 bases). This CDR3 contains 12 residues. Per germline, CDR1 GTSNPN and CDR2 SVGIG (reference sequence). The V and J ends lost 3 bases and 4 bases respectively, with 8 bases between them. The CDR3 reads CAWRLASDTQYF. In DNA form, the CDR3 reads TGTGCCTGGAGACTAGCCTCAGATACGCAGTATTTT.

V is TRBV18 and J is TRBJ2-5; TRBD2 matches at 7 bases. V trimming: 3 bases; J trimming: 4 bases; junction bases outside the gene matches: 8. In germline, CDR1 is KGHSH, CDR2 LQKENI. This CDR3 has 15 amino acids. This chain's CDR3 is CASSPYTIAGETQYF. The CDR3 DNA reads as TGTGCCAGCTCACCCTACACGATAGCGGGAGAGACCCAGTACTTC.